This T cell receptor (beta chain) stems from a study of T cell repertoires in cytomegalovirus infection. A single record per CDR3 protein comes from TCRdb applying MiXCR to the reads. The sample yields hundreds of thousands of distinct CDR3 sequences, 30% to 40% seen once. Germline V CDR1 and CDR2: LNHDA, SQIVND (reference sequence). Losses at the gene ends were 6 bases for V and 5 bases for J; bases not matched to a gene: 7. The length of the CDR3 is 15 residues. As to this clonotype: Its antigen is still unknown.

This sequence joins TRBV19 and TRBJ2-1; 10 bases fit TRBD1. This TCR came from a human donor in good health (CMV status not recorded). Some clones in this sample may be carry-over from other donors' samples. The starting material was cultured CD8+ T cells from PBMCs, obtained from culture after CMV antigen stimulation. Written as DNA, the CDR3 is TGTGCCAGTAGCCAAGGGACAGGGGCAAACAATGAGCAGTTCTTC. Amino acid sequence: CASSQGTGANNEQFF.